The next 17 T cell receptor beta chains were all read from a single sample in a study of blood T cell repertoires in COVID-19. TCRdb keeps only in-frame clones here, not all; method: immunoSEQ multiplex PCR. The data hold more than 150,000 clones, with 70% to 85% observed a single time. The sample was PBMCs or T cells enriched from blood (not recorded which). The receptor set was obtained from a woman aged 50 to 65 who had recovered from COVID-19.

Only a few counts were recorded for this clone. This chain connects TRBV27 to TRBJ2-1; weak D call: TRBD2 (5 bases). The V end was cut by 6 bases, the J end by 2 bases, with 11 bases between. This CDR3 has 14 amino acids. Germline values: CDR1 MNHEY, CDR2 SMNVEV (reference sequence). The CDR3 DNA sequence: TGTGCCAGCAGCCTGAGCGGAACCTACAATGAGCAGTTCTTC. It translates to CASSLSGTYNEQFF.

This clone appeared a few times. This rearrangement joins TRBV11-2 to TRBJ2-7; 9 bases are a match to TRBD1. Germline V CDR1 and CDR2: SGHAT, FQNNGV. J was trimmed by 7 bases and V by 4 bases; bases with no gene match: 8. The CDR3 has 14 residues. The CDR3, as DNA: TGTGCCAGCAGCTCCGGGACAGGGCAGTGGGAGCAGTACTTC. Translated, it gives CASSSGTGQWEQYF.

V and J are TRBV7-9 and TRBJ1-2; possibly TRBD1 for D (6 bases). CDR1 is SEHNR, CDR2 FQNEAQ, per germline (reference sequence). With 3 bases removed from V and 0 bases from J, the gap between germline ends came to 11 bases. The CDR3 is 15 residues long. The DNA of the CDR3 is TGTGCCAGCAGCTTCAGGGGAGGGGCTAACTATGGCTACACCTTC. This codes for CASSFRGGANYGYTF.

The V call is TRBV28, the J call TRBJ1-2; 7 bases line up with TRBD1. V trimming: 2 bases; J trimming: 7 bases; junction bases outside the gene matches: 4. The CDR3 extends over 13 amino acids. Germline-derived CDR1 and CDR2 are MDHEN and SYDVKM. The CDR3 region is CASSLTTGLGYTF. The CDR3 coding sequence is TGTGCCAGCAGTTTAACGACAGGGCTTGGCTACACCTTC.

CDR3 DNA: TGTGCCAGCAGAGGACAGCCCAATCAGCCCCAGCATTTT. Translation: CASRGQPNQPQHF. J is TRBJ1-5 and V is TRBV25-1; D may be TRBD1 (6 bases). Trimming shortened V by 6 bases and J by 3 bases, and 9 bases separated the two germline ends. The germline V gene encodes CDR1 MGHDK and CDR2 SYGVNS. This CDR3 has 13 residues.

The chain links TRBV28 to TRBJ2-5; tentative D call: TRBD1 (7 bases). Germline assignment: CDR1 MDHEN and CDR2 SYDVKM. V was cut by 4 bases and J by 4 bases, with 16 bases left in between. The CDR3 totals 15 residues. The CDR3, as DNA: TGTGCCAGCAGTTCCTCAGGAGGGGGCCTAGAGACCCAGTACTTC. Translated, it gives CASSSSGGGLETQYF.

The chain combines TRBV29-1 with TRBJ2-4; maybe TRBD1 (5 bases). CDR1 and CDR2 (germline): SQVTM, ANQGSEA. The CDR3 runs to 16 residues. With 3 bases removed from V and 2 bases from J, the gap between germline ends came to 17 bases. The CDR3 sequence is CSVDFSGPASKNIQYF. CDR3 sequence (DNA): TGCAGCGTTGACTTTTCAGGGCCGGCCTCCAAAAACATTCAGTACTTC.

This rearrangement joins TRBV4-1 to TRBJ2-7, with D hard to call. The CDR3 contains 13 residues. Trimming removed 0 bases from V and 6 bases from J, with 9 bases in between. Per the germline V gene, CDR1 is MGHRA and CDR2 is YSYEKL. In DNA, the CDR3 is TGCGCCAGCAGCCAAGAACCGAGCCTCGAGCAGTACTTC. Encoded protein: CASSQEPSLEQYF.

A few counts support this clone. V usage is TRBV28 and J usage is TRBJ1-5, with TRBD1 matching 7 bases. The CDR3 is 15 amino acids. V was clipped by 7 bases and J by 4 bases; unmatched bases: 10. Germline V gene data show CDR1 as MDHEN and CDR2 as SYDVKM. CDR3 in amino acids: CASTPMAGGNQPQHF. The CDR3 DNA reads as TGTGCCAGCACCCCTATGGCAGGGGGAAATCAGCCCCAGCATTTT.

This clone was counted a few times. The chain uses TRBV19 and TRBJ1-4; D may be TRBD1 (6 bases). CDR1 and CDR2 from the germline V gene are LNHDA and SQIVND (reference sequence). The length of the CDR3 is 14 residues. V was cut by 6 bases and J by 3 bases, with 11 bases left in between. CDR3 DNA: TGTGCCAGTAGACAGGGAATGGCTAATGAAAAACTGTTTTTT. Protein sequence: CASRQGMANEKLFF.

This clone was observed once. CDR3 bases: TGTGCCAGCAGCGTAGTTGGCGGGAGCTACAATGAGCAGTTCTTC. Protein: CASSVVGGSYNEQFF. The chain uses TRBV9 and TRBJ2-1, with TRBD2 matching 7 bases. The germline CDR1 and CDR2 sequences are SGDLS and YYNGEE. J gave up 3 bases and V 0 bases, and 3 bases lay outside the gene matches. This CDR3 region has 15 residues. Complete variable domain (other parts from reference TRBV9 and TRBJ2-1): DSGVTQTPKHLITATGQRVTLRCSPRSGDLSVYWYQQSLDQGLQFLIQYYNGEERAKGNILERFSAQQFPDLHSELNLSSLELGDSALYFCASSVVGGSYNEQFFGPGTRLTVL.

This chain connects TRBV7-8 to TRBJ2-7; TRBD1 is a possible D gene (6 bases). The CDR3 totals 15 residues. CDR1 and CDR2 (germline): SGHVS, FQNEAQ. V was cut by 2 bases and J by 2 bases, with 13 bases left in between. The CDR3 nucleotides read TGTGCCAGCAGCTTATTGTTCAGGGGCCCCTACGAGCAGTACTTC. It yields the protein CASSLLFRGPYEQYF. Full variable domain (rest looked up from reference TRBV7-8 and TRBJ2-7): GAGVSQSPRYKVAKRGQDVALRCDPISGHVSLFWYQQALGQGPEFLTYFQNEAQLDKSGLPSDRFFAERPEGSVSTLKIQRTQQEDSAVYLCASSLLFRGPYEQYFGPGTRLTVT.

This clone was seen a few times. CDR3 region: CASSSGEIGKLFF. The CDR3 nucleotides are TGTGCCAGTAGTTCAGGGGAGATTGGAAAACTGTTTTTT. The chain links TRBV19 to TRBJ1-4, with a tentative D call TRBD1 (6 bases). V gave up 5 bases and J gave up 10 bases, with 14 bases separating them. The germline V gene has CDR1 LNHDA and CDR2 SQIVND (reference sequence). CDR3 length: 13 residues. The full variable domain, in which reference TRBV19 and TRBJ1-4 provide the parts outside the CDR3, is DGGITQSPKYLFRKEGQNVTLSCEQNLNHDAMYWYRQDPGQGLRLIYYSQIVNDFQKGDIAEGYSVSREKKESFPLTVTSAQKNPTAFYLCASSSGEIGKLFFGSGTQLSVL.

The chain employs TRBV6-5 and TRBJ1-3; no firm D call. The length of the CDR3 is 12 residues. The germline V and J ends were trimmed by 7 bases and 8 bases, with 12 bases remaining between them. Germline V gene data show CDR1 as MNHEY and CDR2 as SVGAGI. CDR3 coding DNA: TGTGCCAGCATTAATGAGGGAGACACCATATATTTT. It is translated as CASINEGDTIYF.

This chain connects TRBV27 to TRBJ2-7; D is perhaps TRBD1 (6 bases). CDR3 length: 15 residues. Per the germline V gene, CDR1 is MNHEY and CDR2 is SMNVEV (reference sequence). V lost 5 bases and J lost 6, with 20 bases in between. CDR3 DNA sequence: TGTGCCAGCAGTCCCCAACTGGACAGTTCCCTCGAGCAGTACTTC. Encoded protein: CASSPQLDSSLEQYF.

The chain uses TRBV6-5 and TRBJ1-4; TRBD1 aligns across 7 bases. V was clipped by 4 bases and J by 3 bases; unmatched bases: 5. Germline CDR1 is MNHEY and CDR2 is SVGAGI. The CDR3 has 15 amino acids. As DNA, the CDR3 is TGTGCCAGCAGTTCGGGGACAGCCTCTAATGAAAAACTGTTTTTT. It encodes CASSSGTASNEKLFF.

A few counts support this clone. The chain employs TRBV5-4 and TRBJ1-2; D gene ambiguous. Looked up from germline, CDR1 is SGHNT and CDR2 is YYREEE (reference sequence). CDR3 length equals 13 residues. Deletions cut 0 bases from V and 8 bases from J, with 11 bases between. The CDR3 protein is CASSLDIVEGYTF. The DNA of the CDR3 is TGTGCCAGCAGCTTGGACATCGTTGAAGGCTACACCTTC.